This T cell receptor (beta chain) was profiled in a study of blood T cell repertoires in COVID-19. At the level of the study: Acute and convalescent COVID-19 specimens originated in the United States, Italy and Spain. The cDNA or gDNA used as material had been derived from T cells, B-cell-depleted T cells, or PBMCs.

The CDR3 consists of 14 residues. The V end lost 4 bases, the J end lost 4 bases, and 10 bases lay between the germline ends. Looked up from germline, CDR1 is MNHNY and CDR2 is SVGAGI (reference sequence). The assay was immunoSEQ multiplex PCR, and TCRdb's table has in-frame clones only and misses some. Here the sample spans about 140,000 clones, over 75% being singletons. The sequence came from a woman aged 45-60 years who had recovered from COVID-19. Sequencing input: PBMCs or T cells enriched from blood (not recorded which). The chain couples TRBV6-6 to TRBJ2-2, with D perhaps TRBD1 (5 bases). This CDR3 is CASSSQGGTGELFF. The CDR3 region has the DNA TGTGCCAGCAGTTCTCAGGGCGGCACCGGGGAGCTGTTTTTT.